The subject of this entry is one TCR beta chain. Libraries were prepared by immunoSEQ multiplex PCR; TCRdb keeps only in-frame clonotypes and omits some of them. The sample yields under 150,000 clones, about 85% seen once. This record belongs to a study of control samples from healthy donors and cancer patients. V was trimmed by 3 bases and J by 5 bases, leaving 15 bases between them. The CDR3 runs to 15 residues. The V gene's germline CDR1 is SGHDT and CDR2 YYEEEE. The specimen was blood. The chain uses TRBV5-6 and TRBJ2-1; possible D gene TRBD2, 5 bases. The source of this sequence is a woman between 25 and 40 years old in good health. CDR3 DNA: TGTGCCAGCAGCTGGCGGACTTACGGGAACAATGAGCAGTTCTTC. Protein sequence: CASSWRTYGNNEQFF.